This T cell receptor beta chain derives from a study of shared clonotypes between healthy human individuals. With regard to this clone: Its matching antigen is unknown.

In the study's own analysis: Without quality scores, immunoSEQ junctional reads could not be filtered like full-length reads. Clones were read by immunoSEQ multiplex PCR, and TCRdb kept only the in-frame ones, dropping some. V and J calls and clone size come straight from that table; D and trimming were deduced from the DNA. Of approximately 350,000 clones in the sample, about 96% were seen once. Whole-study results and caveats: Blood was the only sampled material, and tissue repertoires likely differ. Clonotype sharing across donors was expected to vary with sequencing depth. Memory subsets had estimated richness that was generally smaller than that of naive subsets.

The origin of this receptor is a man aged 30-40 years in good health. The sequenced material came from memory CD8+ T cells sorted from blood. Subset in this sample: CD45RO+ cells pooled with CCR7-negative TemRA cells.

This CDR3 reads CASSPNRGHNNQPQHF. CDR3 sequence (DNA): TGTGCCAGCAGTCCCAACCGGGGACACAACAATCAGCCCCAGCATTTT. This rearrangement joins TRBV28 to TRBJ1-5, with a weak D call TRBD1 (6 bases). The CDR3 runs 16 residues. Trimming shortened V by 5 bases and J by 3 bases, and 17 bases separated the two germline ends. The germline gives CDR1 MDHEN, CDR2 SYDVKM.